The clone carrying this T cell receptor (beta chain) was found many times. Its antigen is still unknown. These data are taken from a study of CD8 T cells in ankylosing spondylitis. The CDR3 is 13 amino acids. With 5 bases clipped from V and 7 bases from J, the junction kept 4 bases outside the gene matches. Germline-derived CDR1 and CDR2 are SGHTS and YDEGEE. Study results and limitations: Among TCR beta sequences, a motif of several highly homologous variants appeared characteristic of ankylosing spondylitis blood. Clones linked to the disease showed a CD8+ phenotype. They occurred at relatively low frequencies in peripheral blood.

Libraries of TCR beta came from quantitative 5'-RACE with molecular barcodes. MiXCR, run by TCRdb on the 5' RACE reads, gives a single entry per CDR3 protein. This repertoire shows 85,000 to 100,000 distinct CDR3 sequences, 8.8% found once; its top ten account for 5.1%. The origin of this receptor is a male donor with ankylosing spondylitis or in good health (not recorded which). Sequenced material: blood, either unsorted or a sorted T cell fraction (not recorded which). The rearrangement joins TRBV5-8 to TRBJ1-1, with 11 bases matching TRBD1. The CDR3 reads CASRGQGEVEAFF. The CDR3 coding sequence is TGTGCCAGCAGGGGACAGGGGGAAGTTGAAGCTTTCTTT.